The 14 T cell receptor beta chains below come from one sample, sequenced in a study of T cell repertoires in cytomegalovirus infection. Using its own MiXCR run on the reads, TCRdb lists one record per CDR3 protein. The sample records fewer than 550,000 distinct CDR3 sequences, approximately 11% being singletons. The sequenced material came from PBMCs. These receptor sequences come from a human donor in good health (CMV status not recorded). Some clones in this sample may be carry-over from other donors' samples.

This clonotype was counted at least ten times. The chain joins TRBV7-3 to TRBJ2-3, with D maybe TRBD2 (6 bases). The CDR3 spans 13 residues. V was pared by 4 bases and J by 4 bases, with 9 bases between. CDR1 SGHTA and CDR2 FQGTGA come from the germline V gene. CDR3 coding DNA: TGTGCCAGCAGCTATTCTAGCGCAGATACGCAGTATTTT. Encoded protein: CASSYSSADTQYF.

A single count supports this clonotype. A single base separates this from a much larger clone, so it may be a read error. CDR3 sequence reads: CASSLTGTDSYTF. The CDR3 DNA sequence: TGTGCCAGCAGTTTAACGGGGACGGATAGCTACACCTTC. This rearrangement joins TRBV12-3 or TRBV12-4 to TRBJ1-2; D is perhaps TRBD1 (5 bases). Trimming shortened V by 2 bases and J by 9 bases, and 13 bases separated the two germline ends. This CDR3 is 13 amino acids long.

The chain recombines TRBV10-3 with TRBJ1-2, with D perhaps TRBD1 (6 bases). Germline V lookup: CDR1 ENHRY, CDR2 SYGVKD. This CDR3 region has 16 residues. V gave up 4 bases and J gave up 5 bases, with 20 bases separating them. For the CDR3, the DNA is TGTGCCATCAGTGGCCAGACAGGAAACAACCCTTATGGCTACACCTTC. Translation gives CAISGQTGNNPYGYTF.

This clonotype was observed many times. This chain joins TRBV3-1 and TRBJ1-2, with D hard to call. The V end lost 1 base, the J end lost 5 bases, and 11 bases lay between the germline ends. Germline CDR1 is LGHDT and CDR2 is YNNKEL (reference sequence). The CDR3 spans 14 residues. The chain's CDR3 is CASSQAPHKYGYTF. In DNA form, the CDR3 reads TGTGCCAGCAGCCAAGCGCCACATAAATATGGCTACACCTTC.

This clonotype was seen at least ten times. This chain connects TRBV20-1 to TRBJ1-6; D call uncertain. The CDR3 spans 16 residues. Looked up from germline, CDR1 is DFQATT and CDR2 is SNEGSKA (reference sequence). Trimming shortened V by 2 bases and J by 7 bases, and 18 bases separated the two germline ends. The CDR3 DNA is TGCAGTGCTAGATCCGGGATAAGAGGACTCAATTCACCCCTCCACTTT. It yields the protein CSARSGIRGLNSPLHF.

This clonotype was observed at least ten times. The chain uses TRBV28 and TRBJ1-6, with no clear D. The ends were cut back, 5 bases at V and 10 bases at J, with 21 bases in the middle. The germline CDR1 and CDR2 sequences are MDHEN and SYDVKM. The CDR3 extends over 16 amino acids. The CDR3 loop is CASSDSLAGVGSPLHF. The DNA for the CDR3 is TGTGCCAGCAGTGACTCCCTAGCAGGAGTTGGCTCACCCCTCCACTTT.

This clonotype was seen repeatedly, ten times or more. Written as DNA, the CDR3 is TGTGCCAGCAGCTTTACAGCACATCACACAGATACGCAGTATTTT. As protein: CASSFTAHHTDTQYF. The rearrangement links TRBV5-5 to TRBJ2-3; D gene uncertain. The V gene's germline CDR1 is SGHKS and CDR2 YYEKEE (reference sequence). The CDR3 runs to 15 residues. V lost 2 bases and J 2 bases, leaving 12 bases between the germline ends.

This clonotype has ten or more counts. The chain combines TRBV5-4 with TRBJ1-2; 7 bases align to TRBD1. The V gene's germline CDR1 is SGHNT and CDR2 YYREEE (reference sequence). Trimming removed 1 base from V and 4 bases from J; junction bases left unmatched: 4. The CDR3 has 14 residues. The DNA for the CDR3 is TGTGCCAGCAGCTTGAAAGGGGGCGGCTATGGCTACACCTTC. It encodes CASSLKGGGYGYTF.

This clonotype came up many times. This sequence joins TRBV7-8 and TRBJ2-7; a weak D match, TRBD2 (6 bases). CDR1 and CDR2 from the germline V gene are SGHVS and FQNEAQ. V lost 1 base, J lost 6 bases, and 16 bases lay in between. The CDR3 has 15 residues. The CDR3 spells CASSLVDGSPLEQYF. The CDR3, as DNA: TGTGCCAGCAGCTTAGTTGACGGGAGCCCCCTCGAGCAGTACTTC. The variable domain in full, completed from reference TRBV7-8 and TRBJ2-7, reads GAGVSQSPRYKVAKRGQDVALRCDPISGHVSLFWYQQALGQGPEFLTYFQNEAQLDKSGLPSDRFFAERPEGSVSTLKIQRTQQEDSAVYLCASSLVDGSPLEQYFGPGTRLTVT.

This clonotype was recorded at least ten times. V gene TRBV23-1 combines with J gene TRBJ2-2, with TRBD2 identical over 7 bases. TRBV23-1 carries the ORF label, with uncertain function. The V segment lost 3 bases and the J segment 0 bases; nucleotides outside the gene matches: 7. The length of the CDR3 is 17 residues. CDR3 DNA sequence: TGCGCCAGCAGTCACCTGACGGGGGGAACGAACACCGGGGAGCTGTTTTTT. Translating it yields CASSHLTGGTNTGELFF.

The sample holds many counts of this clonotype. V is TRBV7-8 and J is TRBJ1-1, with 10 bases fitting TRBD1. Germline values: CDR1 SGHVS, CDR2 FQNEAQ. The CDR3 is 19 amino acids. With 2 bases clipped from V and 4 bases from J, the junction kept 16 bases outside the gene matches. The CDR3 nucleotides read TGTGCCAGCAGCTTATACCCCGTCGGACAGGGGGTAGGTGTCACTGAAGCTTTCTTT. It specifies CASSLYPVGQGVGVTEAFF.

This clonotype was seen repeatedly, ten times or more. V and J are TRBV7-8 and TRBJ1-2; 8 nucleotides line up with TRBD1. J gave up 4 bases and V 4 bases, and 17 bases lay outside the gene matches. Germline CDR1 reads SGHVS; CDR2 reads FQNEAQ. The CDR3 consists of 18 residues. CDR3 bases: TGTGCCAGCAGCTCGCCCCGCCTTGGACAGGGCGATTCCTATGGCTACACCTTC. It codes for CASSSPRLGQGDSYGYTF.

This clonotype was counted many times. The gene calls are TRBV7-2 and TRBJ1-4; D is unresolved. The germline V and J ends were trimmed by 3 bases and 5 bases, with 13 bases remaining between them. The CDR3 extends over 15 amino acids. Germline-derived CDR1 and CDR2 are SGHTA and FQGNSA. As DNA, the CDR3 is TGTGCCAGCAGCTTGGCGGGGAAGCGCAATGAAAAACTGTTTTTT. It specifies CASSLAGKRNEKLFF.

This clonotype was detected a few times. The chain employs TRBV5-6 and TRBJ2-6; 10 bases fit TRBD1. CDR3 length equals 16 residues. Trimming took 4 bases from V and 4 from J; bases not matched to a gene: 5. The germline V gene encodes CDR1 SGHDT and CDR2 YYEEEE. The chain's CDR3 is CASSRDRGVGANVLTF. The CDR3 DNA follows: TGTGCCAGCAGCCGGGACAGGGGAGTGGGGGCCAACGTCCTGACTTTC.